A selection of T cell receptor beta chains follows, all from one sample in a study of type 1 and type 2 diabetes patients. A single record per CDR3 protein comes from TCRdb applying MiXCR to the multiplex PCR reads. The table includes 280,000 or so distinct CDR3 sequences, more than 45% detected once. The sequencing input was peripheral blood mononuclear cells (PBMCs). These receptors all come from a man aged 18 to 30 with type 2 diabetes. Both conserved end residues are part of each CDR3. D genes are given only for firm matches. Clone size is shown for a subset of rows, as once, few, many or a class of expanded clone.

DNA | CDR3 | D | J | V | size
TGTGCCAGCAGGACAGACTATAATTCACCCCTCCACTTT | CASRTDYNSPLHF | . | TRBJ1-6 | TRBV2 | many
TGTGCCTTCTATCGGGGTGATGAGCAGTTCTTC | CAFYRGDEQFF | . | TRBJ2-1 | TRBV2 | many
TGTGCCAGCAGCTTGGCCTTAGACGGCGAGCAGTACTTC | CASSLALDGEQYF | . | TRBJ2-7 | TRBV5-4 | .
TGTGCCAGCAGCTCCAGCGGGGGCTACTACAATGAGCAGTTCTTC | CASSSSGGYYNEQFF | TRBD2 | TRBJ2-1 | TRBV7-2 | .
TGTGCCTGGAGTGTACGGGGGGGCGGAGAGACCCAGTACTTC | CAWSVRGGGETQYF | TRBD2 | TRBJ2-5 | TRBV30 | many
TGTGCCAGCAGTGTCTCGGGGACTGAAGCTTTCTTT | CASSVSGTEAFF | . | TRBJ1-1 | TRBV2 | many
TGTGCCAGCAGTTTGGATAGAGGTACCAAGGCGAGAACCCAGTACTTC | CASSLDRGTKARTQYF | . | TRBJ2-5 | TRBV12-3/TRBV12-4 | .
TGTGCCAGCAGTGAAAGATCTGCTAGCGGAACAGATACGCAGTATTTT | CASSERSASGTDTQYF | TRBD2 | TRBJ2-3 | TRBV2 | .
TGTGCCAGTGGGGGTGGGTACCAAGAGACCCAGTACTTC | CASGGGYQETQYF | . | TRBJ2-5 | TRBV19 | .
TGCGCCAGCAGCCAAGAAGGAGGACCTACTAACTATGGCTACACCTTC | CASSQEGGPTNYGYTF | . | TRBJ1-2 | TRBV4-1 | few
TGTGCCAGCAGTTTTTTTCGTCCAATCGCCGCCGGGGAGCTGTTTTTT | CASSFFRPIAAGELFF | . | TRBJ2-2 | TRBV6-5 | .
TGTGCCAGTAGTAGGGGTGCGGTATCCTACGAGCAGTACTTC | CASSRGAVSYEQYF | . | TRBJ2-7 | TRBV19 | few
TGTGCCACCAGCAGAACCTCTTTCGCGGATGGCTACACCTTC | CATSRTSFADGYTF | . | TRBJ1-2 | TRBV15 | once
TGTGCCAGTAGGAGAGGTGGTTCAGCTAGCACAGATACGCAGTATTTT | CASRRGGSASTDTQYF | . | TRBJ2-3 | TRBV19 | .
TGTGCCAGCTCGCGTAGCTCCACCCTTTCCGAGCAGTACTTC | CASSRSSTLSEQYF | . | TRBJ2-7 | TRBV18 | few
TGTGCCAGCAGCCCAAAACTTTGGACTTCACCCCTCCACTTT | CASSPKLWTSPLHF | . | TRBJ1-6 | TRBV5-4 | .
TGCGCCAGCAGTGTCGGGGGCGGTTTGACAGATACGCAGTATTTT | CASSVGGGLTDTQYF | . | TRBJ2-3 | TRBV10-2 | .
TGTGCCAGCAGTTTACACGGCAGCGGCAATGAGCAGTTCTTC | CASSLHGSGNEQFF | . | TRBJ2-1 | TRBV12-3/TRBV12-4 | .
TGTGCCAGCAGTGGTGGGGGTGGGACCGGGGAGCTGTTTTTT | CASSGGGGTGELFF | . | TRBJ2-2 | TRBV6-1 | few
TGTGCCAGCGGTATACCCGGTGTCGAGCGCACTGAAGCTTTCTTT | CASGIPGVERTEAFF | . | TRBJ1-1 | TRBV7-3 | .
TGCGCCAGCAGCCCTGCCGAAGGGGGGGCCTACAATGAGCAGTTCTTC | CASSPAEGGAYNEQFF | . | TRBJ2-1 | TRBV5-1 | .
TGTGCCAGCTGGCAGCAGGGAAACACTGAAGCTTTCTTT | CASWQQGNTEAFF | . | TRBJ1-1 | TRBV6-5 | few
TGTGCCAGCATGGCCTTTGGGGGGGACACTGAAGCTTTCTTT | CASMAFGGDTEAFF | . | TRBJ1-1 | TRBV7-3 | few
TGTGCCAGCAGTTGGGCCAGGGGTTCCTATAATTCACCCCTCCACTTT | CASSWARGSYNSPLHF | . | TRBJ1-6 | TRBV6-5 | .
TGCGCCAGCAGCTTGGAAGGGGGCGTGGAGCCCCAGCATTTT | CASSLEGGVEPQHF | TRBD1 | TRBJ1-5 | TRBV5-1 | .
TGTGCCAGCAGCGGCAGCCCGAACACTGAAGCTTTCTTT | CASSGSPNTEAFF | . | TRBJ1-1 | TRBV7-3 | few
TGTGCCACCAGCAGGGACCGGGGAGGAAATTTTGCCTACGAGCAGTACTTC | CATSRDRGGNFAYEQYF | . | TRBJ2-7 | TRBV15 | many
TGTGCCAGCAGTGGCAGGATCACCGGGGAGCTGTTTTTT | CASSGRITGELFF | . | TRBJ2-2 | TRBV28 | few
TGTGCCAGCAGTGAAGAGGTGACAGGGGCGCGGGAGACCCAGTACTTC | CASSEEVTGARETQYF | TRBD1 | TRBJ2-5 | TRBV2 | many
TGTGCCACCAGTGATTTGCTGGAGGCTTCGTACACTGAAGCTTTCTTT | CATSDLLEASYTEAFF | . | TRBJ1-1 | TRBV24-1 | few
TGTGCCAGTAGTATGTCTCCCCCCGGCTTTGGCTACACCTTC | CASSMSPPGFGYTF | . | TRBJ1-2 | TRBV19 | few
TGTGCCAGCAGAGTAATGACTCAAAAAAGCGCAGATACGCAGTATTTT | CASRVMTQKSADTQYF | . | TRBJ2-3 | TRBV6-1 | .
TGTGCCATCAGTGAGTTGGAGAACACCGGGGAGCTGTTTTTT | CAISELENTGELFF | . | TRBJ2-2 | TRBV10-3 | .
TGTGCCAGCACCGAAGGACTAAACACTGAAGCTTTCTTT | CASTEGLNTEAFF | . | TRBJ1-1 | TRBV2 | many
TGTGCCAGCAAAGAGACAGGGTTTAATTCACCCCTCCACTTT | CASKETGFNSPLHF | TRBD1 | TRBJ1-6 | TRBV7-9 | .
TGCGCCAGCAGCTGGGATACTAGCGGAGGCACAGATACGCAGTATTTT | CASSWDTSGGTDTQYF | TRBD2 | TRBJ2-3 | TRBV5-1 | .
TGTGCCAGCAGCCCACGGATTACCGGGGAGCTGTTTTTT | CASSPRITGELFF | . | TRBJ2-2 | TRBV7-2 | .
TGTGCCACCAGTGAGGGGACTAGCGGGCGTGTGAATGAGCAGTTCTTC | CATSEGTSGRVNEQFF | TRBD2 | TRBJ2-1 | TRBV24-1 | once
TGTGCCAGCAGTTACGGGGAACCGAGCAATCAGCCCCAGCATTTT | CASSYGEPSNQPQHF | . | TRBJ1-5 | TRBV28 | once
TGTGCCAGCAGCCCTACAAGCTCTGCAGAGACCCAGTACTTC | CASSPTSSAETQYF | . | TRBJ2-5 | TRBV3-1 | .